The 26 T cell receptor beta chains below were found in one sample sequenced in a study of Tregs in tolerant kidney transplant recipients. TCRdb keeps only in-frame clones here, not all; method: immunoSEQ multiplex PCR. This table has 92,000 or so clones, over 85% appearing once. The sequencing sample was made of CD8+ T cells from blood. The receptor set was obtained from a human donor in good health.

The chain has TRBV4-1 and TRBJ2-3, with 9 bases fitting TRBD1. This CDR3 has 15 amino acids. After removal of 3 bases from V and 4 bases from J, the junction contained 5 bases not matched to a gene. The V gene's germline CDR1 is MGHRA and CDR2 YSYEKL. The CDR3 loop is CASSHRDRAADTQYF. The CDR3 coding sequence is TGCGCCAGCAGCCACAGGGACAGGGCCGCAGATACGCAGTATTTT.

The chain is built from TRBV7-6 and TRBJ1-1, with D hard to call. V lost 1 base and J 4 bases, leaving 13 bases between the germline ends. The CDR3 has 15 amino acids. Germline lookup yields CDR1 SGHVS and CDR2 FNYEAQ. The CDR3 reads CASSLDPGMGTEAFF. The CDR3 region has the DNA TGTGCCAGCAGCTTAGATCCGGGGATGGGCACTGAAGCTTTCTTT.

The CDR3 spells CASSLTPATGPAYGYTF. For the CDR3, the DNA is TGTGCCAGCAGCTTGACCCCAGCGACAGGGCCTGCCTATGGCTACACCTTC. The rearrangement joins TRBV5-6 to TRBJ1-2; TRBD1 agrees at 7 bases. This CDR3 contains 17 residues. With 1 base clipped from V and 4 bases from J, the junction kept 13 bases outside the gene matches. Germline loops: CDR1 SGHDT, CDR2 YYEEEE.

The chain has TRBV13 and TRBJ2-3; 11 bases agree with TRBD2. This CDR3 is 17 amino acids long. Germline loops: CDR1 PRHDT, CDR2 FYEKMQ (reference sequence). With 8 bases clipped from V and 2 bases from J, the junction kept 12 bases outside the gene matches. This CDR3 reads CASRKGGTSGDTDTQYF. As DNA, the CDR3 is TGTGCCAGCCGAAAAGGGGGGACTAGCGGAGACACAGATACGCAGTATTTT.

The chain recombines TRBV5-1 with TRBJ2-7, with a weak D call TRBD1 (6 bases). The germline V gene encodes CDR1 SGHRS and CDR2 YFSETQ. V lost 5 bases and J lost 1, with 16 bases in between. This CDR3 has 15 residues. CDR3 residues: CASRITPGQSYEQYF. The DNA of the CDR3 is TGCGCCAGCAGAATCACCCCGGGACAATCCTACGAGCAGTACTTC.

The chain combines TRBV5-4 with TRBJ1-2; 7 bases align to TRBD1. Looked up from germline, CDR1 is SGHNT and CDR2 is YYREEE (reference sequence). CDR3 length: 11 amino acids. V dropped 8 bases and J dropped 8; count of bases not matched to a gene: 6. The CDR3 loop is CASTGVGGYTF. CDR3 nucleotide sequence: TGTGCCAGTACAGGGGTTGGCGGCTACACCTTC.

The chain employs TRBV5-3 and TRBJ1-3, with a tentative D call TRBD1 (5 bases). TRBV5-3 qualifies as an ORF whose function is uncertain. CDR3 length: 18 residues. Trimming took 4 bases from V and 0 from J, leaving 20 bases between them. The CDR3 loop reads CARSPKCWRGSSGNTIYF. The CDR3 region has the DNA TGTGCCAGAAGCCCAAAATGTTGGAGGGGCTCCTCTGGAAACACCATATATTTT.

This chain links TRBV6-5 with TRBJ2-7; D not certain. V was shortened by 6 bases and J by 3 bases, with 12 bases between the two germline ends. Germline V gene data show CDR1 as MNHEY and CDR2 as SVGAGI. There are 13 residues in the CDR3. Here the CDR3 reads CASSPDIYYEQYF. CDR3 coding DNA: TGTGCCAGCAGCCCCGATATTTACTACGAGCAGTACTTC.

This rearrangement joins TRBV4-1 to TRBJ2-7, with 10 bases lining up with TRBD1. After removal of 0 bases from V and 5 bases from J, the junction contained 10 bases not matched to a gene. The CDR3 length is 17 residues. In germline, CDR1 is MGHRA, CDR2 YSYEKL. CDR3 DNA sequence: TGCGCCAGCAGCCAAGAACTGGTGACAGGGGGCATCCACGAGCAGTACTTC. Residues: CASSQELVTGGIHEQYF.

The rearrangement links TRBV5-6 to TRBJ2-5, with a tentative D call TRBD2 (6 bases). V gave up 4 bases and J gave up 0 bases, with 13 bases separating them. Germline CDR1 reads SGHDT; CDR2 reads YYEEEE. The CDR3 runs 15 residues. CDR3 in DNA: TGTGCCAGCAGCCTGGGGGGACGGTACCAAGAGACCCAGTACTTC. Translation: CASSLGGRYQETQYF.

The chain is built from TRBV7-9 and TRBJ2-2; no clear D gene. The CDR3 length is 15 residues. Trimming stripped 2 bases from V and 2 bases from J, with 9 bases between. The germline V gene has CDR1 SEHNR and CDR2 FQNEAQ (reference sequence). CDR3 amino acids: CASSLPGLNTGELFF. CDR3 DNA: TGTGCCAGCAGCTTACCCGGATTAAACACCGGGGAGCTGTTTTTT.

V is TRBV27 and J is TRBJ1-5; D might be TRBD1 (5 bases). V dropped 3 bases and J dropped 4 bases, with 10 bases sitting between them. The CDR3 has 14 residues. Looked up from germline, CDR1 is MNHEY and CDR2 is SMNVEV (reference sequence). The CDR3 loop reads CASSFIGGNQPQHF. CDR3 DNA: TGTGCCAGCAGTTTTATTGGGGGGAATCAGCCCCAGCATTTT.

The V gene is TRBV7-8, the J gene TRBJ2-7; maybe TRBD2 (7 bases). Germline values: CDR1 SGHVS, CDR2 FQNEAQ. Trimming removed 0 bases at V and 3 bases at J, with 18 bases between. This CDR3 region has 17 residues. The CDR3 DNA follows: TGTGCCAGCAGCTTAGCTCTGGGAGGGGGGTTAGACTACGAGCAGTACTTC. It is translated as CASSLALGGGLDYEQYF.

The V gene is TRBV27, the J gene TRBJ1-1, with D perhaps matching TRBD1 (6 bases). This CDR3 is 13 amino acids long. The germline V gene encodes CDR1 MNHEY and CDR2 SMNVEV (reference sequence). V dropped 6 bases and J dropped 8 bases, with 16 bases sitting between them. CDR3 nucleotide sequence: TGTGCCAGCAGCAGGGGATATCCCCCCGAAGCTTTCTTT. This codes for CASSRGYPPEAFF.

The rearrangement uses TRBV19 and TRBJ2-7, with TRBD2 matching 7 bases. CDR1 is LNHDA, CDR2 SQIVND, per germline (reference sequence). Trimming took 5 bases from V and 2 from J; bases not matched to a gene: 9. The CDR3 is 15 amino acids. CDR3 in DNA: TGTGCCAGTAGTCCTTACCCTAGCGGAACCTACGAGCAGTACTTC. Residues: CASSPYPSGTYEQYF.

CDR3 loop: CATSSGLAGTSGQYF. The CDR3 DNA reads TGTGCCACCAGCAGTGGACTAGCGGGGACCTCGGGGCAGTATTTT. The rearrangement joins TRBV15 to TRBJ2-3; TRBD2 matches 12 bases. CDR3 size: 15 residues. The V and J ends lost 3 bases and 11 bases, in that order; junction bases with no gene match: 9. The germline V gene has CDR1 LNHNV and CDR2 YYDKDF (reference sequence).

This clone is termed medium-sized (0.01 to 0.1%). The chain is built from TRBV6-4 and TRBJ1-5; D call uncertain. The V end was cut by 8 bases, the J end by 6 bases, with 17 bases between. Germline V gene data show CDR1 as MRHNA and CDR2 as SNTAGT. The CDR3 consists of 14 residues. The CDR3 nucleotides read TGTGCCAGCTCCGAAGATTCGGGCGGTCAGCCCCAGCATTTT. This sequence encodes CASSEDSGGQPQHF.

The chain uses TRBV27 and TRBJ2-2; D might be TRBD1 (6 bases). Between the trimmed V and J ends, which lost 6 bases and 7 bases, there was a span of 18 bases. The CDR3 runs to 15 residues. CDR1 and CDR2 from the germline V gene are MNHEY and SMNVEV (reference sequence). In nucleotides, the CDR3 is TGTGCCAGCAGCCCTGCCGGGACATCGTACGGGGAGCTGTTTTTT. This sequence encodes CASSPAGTSYGELFF.

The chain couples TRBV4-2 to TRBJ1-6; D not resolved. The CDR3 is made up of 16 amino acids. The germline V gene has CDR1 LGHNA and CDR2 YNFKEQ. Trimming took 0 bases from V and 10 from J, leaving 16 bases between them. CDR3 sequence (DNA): TGTGCCAGCAGCCAAGAACGGGCGAAGCCGGGATCACCCCTCCACTTT. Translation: CASSQERAKPGSPLHF.

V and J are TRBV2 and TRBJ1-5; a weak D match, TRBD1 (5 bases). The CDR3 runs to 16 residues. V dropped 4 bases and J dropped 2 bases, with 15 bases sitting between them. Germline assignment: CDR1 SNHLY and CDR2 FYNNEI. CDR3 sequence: CASSGVGAGGNQPQHF. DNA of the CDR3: TGTGCCAGCAGTGGTGTCGGGGCCGGAGGCAATCAGCCCCAGCATTTT.

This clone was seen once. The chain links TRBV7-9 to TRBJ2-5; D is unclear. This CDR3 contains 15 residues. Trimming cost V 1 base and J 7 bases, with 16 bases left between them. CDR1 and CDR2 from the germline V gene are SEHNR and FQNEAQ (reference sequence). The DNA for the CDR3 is TGTGCCAGCAGCTTAGGCTCTAGTGGATTTAGGACCCAGTACTTC. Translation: CASSLGSSGFRTQYF. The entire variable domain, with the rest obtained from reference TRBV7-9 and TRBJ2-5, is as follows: DTGVSQNPRHKITKRGQNVTFRCDPISEHNRLYWYRQTLGQGPEFLTYFQNEAQLEKSRLLSDRFSAERPKGSFSTLEIQRTEQGDSAMYLCASSLGSSGFRTQYFGPGTRLLVL.

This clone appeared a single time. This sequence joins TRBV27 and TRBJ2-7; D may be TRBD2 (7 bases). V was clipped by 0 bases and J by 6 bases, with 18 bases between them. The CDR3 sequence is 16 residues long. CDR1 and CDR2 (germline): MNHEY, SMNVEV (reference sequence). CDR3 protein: CASSLSVRGALLEQYF. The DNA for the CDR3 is TGTGCCAGCAGTTTATCAGTACGGGGGGCGCTCCTCGAGCAGTACTTC.

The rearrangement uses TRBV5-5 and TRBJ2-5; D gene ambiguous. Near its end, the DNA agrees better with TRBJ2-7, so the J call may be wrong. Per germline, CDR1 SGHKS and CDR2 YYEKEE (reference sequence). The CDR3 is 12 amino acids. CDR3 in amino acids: CASSLEGNEQYF. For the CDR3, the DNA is TGTGCCAGCAGCTTGGAGGGAAACGAGCAGTACTTC.

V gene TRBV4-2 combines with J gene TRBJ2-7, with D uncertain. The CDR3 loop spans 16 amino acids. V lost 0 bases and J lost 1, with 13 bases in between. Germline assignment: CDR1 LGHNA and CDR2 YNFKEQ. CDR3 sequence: CASSQEGSEASYEQYF. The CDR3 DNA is TGTGCCAGCAGCCAAGAAGGCAGTGAGGCTTCCTACGAGCAGTACTTC.

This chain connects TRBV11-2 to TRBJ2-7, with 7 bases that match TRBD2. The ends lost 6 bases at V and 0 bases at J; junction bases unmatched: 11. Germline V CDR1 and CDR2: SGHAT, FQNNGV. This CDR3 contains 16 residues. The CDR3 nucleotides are TGTGCCAGCAGTTCGACCGGGGGGAGTGGCTCCTACGAGCAGTACTTC. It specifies CASSSTGGSGSYEQYF. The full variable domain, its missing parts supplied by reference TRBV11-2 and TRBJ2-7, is EAGVAQSPRYKIIEKRQSVAFWCNPISGHATLYWYQQILGQGPKLLIQFQNNGVVDDSQLPKDRFSAERLKGVDSTLKIQPAKLEDSAVYLCASSSTGGSGSYEQYFGPGTRLTVT.

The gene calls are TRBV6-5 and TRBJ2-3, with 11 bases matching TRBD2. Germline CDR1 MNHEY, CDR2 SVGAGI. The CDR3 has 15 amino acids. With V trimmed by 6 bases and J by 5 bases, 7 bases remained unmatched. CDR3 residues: CASSFTSGRRDTQYF. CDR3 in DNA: TGTGCCAGCAGCTTTACTAGCGGGAGACGAGATACGCAGTATTTT.